This entry features one T cell receptor beta chain sequence. After extraction with the RNeasy kit, about 0.5 to 1 ug of the RNA was reverse transcribed using random hexamers. An immunoSEQ multiplex PCR amplified TCR beta CDR3 over 54 Vbeta and 13 Jbeta. Each CDR3 protein is one row after TCRdb ran MiXCR on the immunoSEQ multiplex PCR reads. The sample lists about 69,000 distinct CDR3 sequences, around 93% seen once, with 0.2% to 0.25% in the top ten. This sample was included in a study of CD8 T cells in Susac syndrome. CD8+ and CD4+ T cells from blood underwent TCR beta sequencing. The study used healthy donors as controls matched for age and sex. Isolation of CD8+ and CD4+ T cells was performed negatively, whereas enrichment of TEMRA cells was done by FACS. The trim removed 1 base at V and 6 bases at J, leaving 6 bases unmatched. This CDR3 region has 15 residues. Germline CDR1 LGHNT, CDR2 FRNRAP.

This clonotype originated in a human donor in good health. The chain has TRBV12-5 and TRBJ1-2; 9 bases match TRBD1. Sequences were obtained from CD8+ T cells from PBMCs. CDR3 residues: CASGLGTGATDGYTF. The DNA of the CDR3 is TGTGCTAGTGGTTTGGGGACAGGGGCCACTGATGGCTACACCTTC.